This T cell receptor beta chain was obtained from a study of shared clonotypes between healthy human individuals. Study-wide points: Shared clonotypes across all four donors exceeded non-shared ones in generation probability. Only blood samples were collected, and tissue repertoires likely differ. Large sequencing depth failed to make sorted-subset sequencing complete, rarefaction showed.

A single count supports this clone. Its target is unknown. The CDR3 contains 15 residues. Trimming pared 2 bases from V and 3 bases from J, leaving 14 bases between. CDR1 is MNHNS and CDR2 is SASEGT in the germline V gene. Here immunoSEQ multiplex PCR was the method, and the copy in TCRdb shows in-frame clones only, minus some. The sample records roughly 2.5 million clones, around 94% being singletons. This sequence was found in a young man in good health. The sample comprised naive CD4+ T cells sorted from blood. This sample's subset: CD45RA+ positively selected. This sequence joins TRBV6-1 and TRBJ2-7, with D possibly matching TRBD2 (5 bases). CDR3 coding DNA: TGTGCCAGCAGTGAAACTTTTGGACTGATCTACGAGCAGTACTTC. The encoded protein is CASSETFGLIYEQYF.